The 3 T cell receptor beta chains below were found in one sample sequenced in a study of beta chain features in type 1 diabetes. Every isolated RNA sample was fully reverse transcribed, so sequencing captured expressed TCRB transcripts. Measured with immunoSEQ multiplex PCR; TCRdb has only the in-frame clones, and not every one. The data hold 330,000 or so clones, with less than 20% observed a single time. The specimen was naive CD4+ T cells from blood. Receptors originate from a woman between 18 and 29 years old in good health.

The chain is built from TRBV27 and TRBJ1-2; possibly TRBD1 for D (6 bases). The CDR3 contains 14 residues. Per the germline V gene, CDR1 is MNHEY and CDR2 is SMNVEV (reference sequence). Deletions cut 5 bases from V and 2 bases from J, with 12 bases between. In DNA, the CDR3 is TGTGCCAGCAGTCCCCCTGGACAGAACTATGGCTACACCTTC. Translated, it gives CASSPPGQNYGYTF.

The gene calls are TRBV12-5 and TRBJ1-2; a weak D match, TRBD1 (5 bases). V shed 2 bases and J shed 8 bases, with 12 bases lying between them. Germline values: CDR1 LGHNT, CDR2 FRNRAP. This CDR3 spans 13 amino acids. CDR3 nucleotides: TGTGCTAGTGGTTTGCTCGGAGGGGCCGGCTACACCTTC. As protein: CASGLLGGAGYTF. The whole variable domain, remainder taken from reference TRBV12-5 and TRBJ1-2, is DARVTQTPRHKVTEMGQEVTMRCQPILGHNTVFWYRQTMMQGLELLAYFRNRAPLDDSGMPKDRFSAEMPDATLATLKIQPSEPRDSAVYFCASGLLGGAGYTFGSGTRLTVV.

A few counts support this clone. The rearrangement uses TRBV10-3 and TRBJ1-1, with a weak D call TRBD1 (6 bases). Deletions cut 5 bases from V and 0 bases from J, with 13 bases between. This CDR3 spans 15 amino acids. Germline CDR1 is ENHRY and CDR2 is SYGVKD. The CDR3, as DNA: TGTGCCATCAGTCCATCAGGGGACCTGAACACTGAAGCTTTCTTT. This translates into CAISPSGDLNTEAFF.